This note documents a single T cell receptor (beta chain) sequence. Profiled with immunoSEQ multiplex PCR; TCRdb holds only in-frame clones, not every one. This table holds tens of thousands of clones, roughly 92% found once. Trimming stripped 1 base from V and 6 bases from J, with 12 bases between. CDR1 is WNHNN, CDR2 SYGVQD, per germline (reference sequence). CDR3 length: 15 residues. This sample stems from a study of T cell changes during pregnancy in multiple sclerosis. The source material was peripheral blood, sampled in the second trimester of pregnancy. V and J are TRBV10-1 and TRBJ1-4; D remains ambiguous. The clonotype originates from a female donor with multiple sclerosis, enrolled in a pregnancy study. CDR3 protein: CASSEFPYPDEKLFF. CDR3 DNA sequence: TGCGCCAGCAGTGAGTTCCCATACCCGGATGAAAAACTGTTTTTT.